These 30 T cell receptor beta chains were all obtained from the same sample, sequenced in a study of post-analysis software for immune sequencing data. General study results and limits: Comparison of patients with controls showed five or six TRBV segments more frequent in patients, TRBV5-6, TRBV5-1 and TRBV20-1 among them.

No cognate antigen is known for these TCRs. TCR beta libraries were prepared from cDNA with unique molecular identifiers. TCRdb called the PCR reads again in MiXCR, with one record for every CDR3 protein. The top ten clones hold roughly 12% of a sample with about 400,000 distinct CDR3 sequences, about a third of them seen once. Sequenced sample: blood. The receptors were gathered from a girl between 5 and 17 years old with multiple sclerosis.

The rearrangement uses TRBV12-3 or TRBV12-4 and TRBJ1-1; tentative D call: TRBD1 (6 bases). CDR3 length: 16 residues. V shed 3 bases and J shed 1 base, with 15 bases lying between them. In DNA, the CDR3 is TGTGCCAGCAGTTTCCCCGCCGACAGGAAGAACACTGAAGCTTTCTTT. It specifies CASSFPADRKNTEAFF.

This clonotype has only one observation. This sequence joins TRBV12-3 or TRBV12-4 and TRBJ1-5; 8 bases match TRBD1. The CDR3 is 15 amino acids. Trimming cost V 7 bases and J 3 bases; bases outside gene matches: 8. The CDR3 reads CASTLGQGLNQPQHF. The CDR3 nucleotides are TGTGCCAGCACCCTCGGACAGGGCCTCAATCAGCCCCAGCATTTT.

The table lists this clonotype with a few counts. The J gene is TRBJ2-5, the V gene TRBV3-1; D unresolved. The germline V and J ends were trimmed by 3 bases and 1 base, with 3 bases remaining between them. This CDR3 is 12 amino acids long. Germline CDR1 is LGHDT and CDR2 is YNNKEL (reference sequence). Here the CDR3 reads CASSHLQETQYF. DNA for the CDR3: TGTGCCAGCAGCCACCTCCAAGAGACCCAGTACTTC.

J is TRBJ2-1 and V is TRBV7-9; TRBD1 matches at 7 bases. Germline V CDR1 and CDR2: SEHNR, FQNEAQ (reference sequence). Trimming removed 1 base from V and 9 bases from J; junction bases left unmatched: 6. The length of the CDR3 is 14 residues. Here the CDR3 DNA reads TGTGCCAGCAGCTTAGAAGGGGCAGGGGGTGAGCAGTTCTTC. Protein product: CASSLEGAGGEQFF.

This clonotype has just a few counts. The V call is TRBV15, the J call TRBJ2-7, with a weak D call TRBD2 (5 bases). CDR1 is LNHNV, CDR2 YYDKDF, per germline (reference sequence). V lost 5 bases, J lost 4 bases, and 15 bases lay in between. CDR3 length: 14 residues. The CDR3 sequence: CATSPRTGGYEQYF. The CDR3, as DNA: TGTGCCACCAGCCCCCGGACTGGCGGATACGAGCAGTACTTC.

This chain joins TRBV20-1 and TRBJ1-1, with D maybe TRBD1 (6 bases). Germline CDR1 and CDR2: DFQATT and SNEGSKA (reference sequence). The V gene lost 1 base and the J gene lost 4 bases, with 13 bases spanning the gap. The CDR3 sequence is 14 residues long. For the CDR3, the DNA is TGCAGTGCTAGAGCGGGGGGCGGCAGCACTGAAGCTTTCTTT. Residues: CSARAGGGSTEAFF.

The chain joins TRBV12-3 or TRBV12-4 to TRBJ2-3; possible D gene TRBD2, 5 bases. The germline V and J ends were trimmed by 2 bases and 13 bases, with 19 bases remaining between them. The CDR3 covers 14 residues. The CDR3 bases are TGTGCCAGCAGTTTACCGGCGGGCACAGATGCGGAGTATTTT. Translated, it gives CASSLPAGTDAEYF.

The rearrangement joins TRBV5-1 to TRBJ2-1; no definite D call. The V end was cut by 1 base, the J end by 5 bases, with 7 bases between. The CDR3 has 13 residues. Germline loops: CDR1 SGHRS, CDR2 YFSETQ. CDR3 bases: TGCGCCAGCAGCTTGCAGCGAGACAATGAGCAGTTCTTC. Translating gives CASSLQRDNEQFF.

This clonotype has more than one count but fewer than ten. The V call is TRBV19, the J call TRBJ1-4; 9 nucleotides agree with TRBD1. CDR1 and CDR2 (germline): LNHDA, SQIVND (reference sequence). This CDR3 has 14 residues. V shed 1 base and J 8 bases; nucleotides not matched to a gene: 2. The CDR3 region is CASSIAGTGEKLFF. The CDR3, as DNA: TGTGCCAGTAGTATAGCCGGGACAGGGGAAAAACTGTTTTTT.

The rearrangement joins TRBV13 to TRBJ2-7; D not certain. Germline CDR1 and CDR2: PRHDT and FYEKMQ (reference sequence). Trimming cost V 5 bases and J 1 base, with 12 bases left between them. The CDR3 has 14 residues. This chain's CDR3 is CASSRTTRSYEQYF. The CDR3 nucleotides read TGTGCCAGCAGCCGGACGACACGGTCCTACGAGCAGTACTTC.

V and J are TRBV7-2 and TRBJ2-1; D unclear. This CDR3 has 13 amino acids. The germline gives CDR1 SGHTA, CDR2 FQGNSA. V was pared by 3 bases and J by 9 bases, with 12 bases between. Here the CDR3 DNA reads TGTGCCAGCAGCTTCACTTCCCTTGGTGAGCAGTTCTTC. Its protein product is CASSFTSLGEQFF.

The chain joins TRBV29-1 to TRBJ2-7; a possible D gene is TRBD1 (6 bases). The CDR3 spans 14 residues. Germline V gene lookup returns CDR1 SQVTM and CDR2 ANQGSEA. V lost 8 bases and J lost 7, with 24 bases in between. The CDR3: CSFRSGDPYNEQYF. DNA for the CDR3: TGCAGCTTCCGATCAGGGGACCCCTACAATGAGCAGTACTTC.

In the case of this clonotype: One end of the junction does not line up with germline, which may come from a read error. The chain recombines TRBV5-1 with TRBJ2-6, with a possible D match to TRBD1 (5 bases). CDR1 is SGHRS, CDR2 YFSETQ, per germline. This CDR3 comprises 16 residues. The CDR3 DNA reads TGCGCCAGCAGCAGCACAGCCAGCTCTGGGGCCAACGTCCGGACTTTC. Amino acids: CASSSTASSGANVRTF.

The chain carries TRBV6-1 and TRBJ2-1; perhaps TRBD1 as D (5 bases). Trimming took off 6 bases at V and 13 bases at J, with 16 bases between the two ends. This CDR3 has 12 amino acids. CDR1 and CDR2 (germline): MNHNS, SASEGT. CDR3 protein: CASSESYRIQFF. The CDR3 DNA reads TGTGCCAGCAGCGAATCTTACAGGATTCAGTTCTTC.

In DNA form, the CDR3 reads TGTGCCACCAGTGATTGGGGGACCTCTAGCACAGATACGCAGTATTTT. This gives the protein CATSDWGTSSTDTQYF. This chain joins TRBV24-1 and TRBJ2-3, with D tentatively TRBD1 or TRBD2 (5 bases each). The CDR3 has 16 amino acids. V was shortened by 2 bases and J by 0 bases, with 11 bases between the two germline ends. The germline gives CDR1 KGHDR, CDR2 SFDVKD.

This clonotype was detected a few times. The chain is built from TRBV29-1 and TRBJ2-7; D possibly corresponds to TRBD2 (6 bases). This CDR3 has 14 residues. The germline V and J ends were trimmed by 4 bases and 2 bases, with 15 bases remaining between them. CDR1 and CDR2 from the germline V gene are SQVTM and ANQGSEA. CDR3 nucleotides: TGCAGCGTTGCAGGTTACCGGGAGCCCTACGAGCAGTACTTC. Translated: CSVAGYREPYEQYF.

This clonotype was counted between two and nine times. The rearrangement uses TRBV5-1 and TRBJ2-7; tentatively, D is TRBD1 (6 bases). The ends were cut back, 4 bases at V and 2 bases at J, with 10 bases in the middle. Germline V gene sequence: CDR1 SGHRS, CDR2 YFSETQ. The CDR3 loop spans 13 amino acids. The DNA for the CDR3 is TGCGCCAGCAGCGCGAAGGGGGCCTACGAGCAGTACTTC. Encoded protein: CASSAKGAYEQYF.

This rearrangement joins TRBV14 to TRBJ2-5, with 7 bases that match TRBD1. Germline CDR1 SGHDN, CDR2 FVKESK. The CDR3 loop spans 15 amino acids. Trimming at V came to 0 bases and at J to 7 bases, leaving 8 bases not matched to a gene. CDR3 sequence reads: CASSQDRTGRRTQYF. CDR3 nucleotides: TGTGCCAGCAGCCAAGATCGGACAGGACGAAGGACCCAGTACTTC.

The V and J genes are TRBV28 and TRBJ1-6; no firm D call. Germline loops: CDR1 MDHEN, CDR2 SYDVKM. CDR3 length: 14 amino acids. V was pared by 5 bases and J by 11 bases, with 16 bases between. The CDR3 spells CASSPLLDIPPLHF. The CDR3 coding sequence is TGTGCCAGCAGTCCCCTCCTAGACATCCCACCCCTCCACTTT.

This clonotype was detected ten times or more. This chain uses TRBV10-3 with TRBJ2-5; no firm D call. This CDR3 contains 12 residues. Germline-derived CDR1 and CDR2 are ENHRY and SYGVKD. Trimming cost V 2 bases and J 0 bases, with 1 base left between them. CDR3 sequence: CAISENQETQYF. The DNA of the CDR3 is TGTGCCATCAGTGAGAACCAAGAGACCCAGTACTTC.

The chain recombines TRBV7-2 with TRBJ2-5; D is possibly TRBD2 (6 bases). CDR3 length: 12 amino acids. Trimming removed 6 bases from V and 5 bases from J, with 10 bases in between. CDR1 is SGHTA, CDR2 FQGNSA, per germline. The CDR3 sequence is CASRSREETQYF. CDR3 DNA sequence: TGTGCCAGCAGGTCTCGGGAGGAGACCCAGTACTTC.

This chain connects TRBV6-5 to TRBJ1-1, with no clear D. The germline V and J ends were trimmed by 6 bases and 2 bases, with 10 bases remaining between them. Germline assignment: CDR1 MNHEY and CDR2 SVGAGI. The CDR3 totals 13 residues. Written as DNA, the CDR3 is TGTGCCAGCAGCCGAGAGTTTAACACTGAAGCTTTCTTT. Translating gives CASSREFNTEAFF.

The CDR3 DNA reads as TGTGCCAGCAAGTCCGCGGGGGCGAAAGAGACCCAGTACTTC. This translates into CASKSAGAKETQYF. The gene calls are TRBV6-2 or TRBV6-3 and TRBJ2-7, with D perhaps TRBD2 (7 bases). The tail of the sequence fits TRBJ2-5 better, so the J call may be wrong. The germline V gene has CDR1 MNHEY and CDR2 SVGEGT. The CDR3 spans 14 residues.

The CDR3 region has the DNA TGTGCCAGCACTGTGGGGCCGGAGGACTATGGCTACACCTTC. It translates to CASTVGPEDYGYTF. The rearrangement links TRBV12-3 or TRBV12-4 to TRBJ1-2; maybe TRBD1 (5 bases). This CDR3 spans 14 amino acids. V gave up 7 bases and J gave up 3 bases, with 15 bases separating them.

The chain is built from TRBV6-6 and TRBJ2-5; 8 positions match TRBD2. The CDR3 totals 15 residues. J gave up 3 bases and V 6 bases, and 9 bases lay outside the gene matches. Per germline, CDR1 MNHNY and CDR2 SVGAGI (reference sequence). The CDR3 coding sequence is TGTGCCAGCAGGATGACCGGGGGGGCGGAAGAGACCCAGTACTTC. Amino acid sequence: CASRMTGGAEETQYF.

The chain has TRBV12-3 or TRBV12-4 and TRBJ1-1; no definite D call. The CDR3 length is 14 residues. V lost 0 bases and J lost 1, with 6 bases in between. CDR3 in DNA: TGTGCCAGCAGTTTAGCAGGTTGGAACACTGAAGCTTTCTTT. Amino acids: CASSLAGWNTEAFF.

The chain recombines TRBV5-1 with TRBJ2-3; 9 bases agree with TRBD2. After removal of 5 bases from V and 2 bases from J, the junction contained 6 bases not matched to a gene. This CDR3 has 15 residues. Germline CDR1 is SGHRS and CDR2 is YFSETQ. The CDR3 sequence is CASRLAGDFTDTQYF. DNA for the CDR3: TGCGCCAGCAGGTTAGCGGGGGACTTCACAGATACGCAGTATTTT.

There are a few counts of this clonotype. The rearrangement links TRBV5-1 to TRBJ1-1; D may be TRBD1 (6 bases). Germline V gives CDR1 SGHRS, CDR2 YFSETQ. V lost 2 bases to trimming and J lost 0 bases, with 14 bases between them. The CDR3 runs to 16 residues. The CDR3 region has the DNA TGCGCCAGCAGCTTTGGGGGCGAGGGGATGAACACTGAAGCTTTCTTT. Its translation is CASSFGGEGMNTEAFF.

V is TRBV12-3 or TRBV12-4 and J is TRBJ1-5, with 10 bases lining up with TRBD1. The CDR3 length is 14 residues. V trimming: 4 bases; J trimming: 6 bases; junction bases outside the gene matches: 3. CDR3 protein: CASSWTGGGQPQHF. CDR3 coding DNA: TGTGCCAGCAGTTGGACAGGGGGAGGTCAGCCCCAGCATTTT.

This chain links TRBV6-2 or TRBV6-3 with TRBJ2-7; D may be TRBD2 (7 bases). This CDR3 spans 15 amino acids. The V gene lost 5 bases and the J gene lost 4 bases, with 18 bases spanning the gap. The germline V gene has CDR1 MNHEY and CDR2 SVGEGT. The CDR3 DNA sequence: TGTGCCAGCAGTGACGCCGGGGGGCCGCCGTACGAGCAGTACTTC. Translating gives CASSDAGGPPYEQYF.